This is a list of T cell receptor beta chains from one sample in a study of cytomegalovirus exposure and HLA in healthy donors. Method: immunoSEQ multiplex PCR; TCRdb's copy keeps in-frame clones and lacks some. The sample includes around 140,000 clones, 8.5% to 10% of them seen just once. Sequenced input: PBMCs. All receptors come from a man aged 50 or older in good health and CMV-seronegative. CDR3s include the opening cysteine and the closing phenylalanine or tryptophan. A D gene is named only where the DNA matches it firmly. Clone size, where shown, is once, few, many, or a class for clones that have expanded.

len: 13; d_gene: .; j_gene: TRBJ1-1; abundance: few; v_gene: TRBV30; CDR3aa: CAWGPGGNTEAFF; CDR3nt: TGTGCCTGGGGGCCGGGGGGGAACACTGAAGCTTTCTTT
len: 16; d_gene: .; j_gene: TRBJ1-4; abundance: .; v_gene: TRBV18; CDR3aa: CASSPKGGTTNEKLFF; CDR3nt: TGTGCCAGCTCACCAAAGGGCGGGACAACTAATGAAAAACTGTTTTTT
len: 16; d_gene: .; j_gene: TRBJ1-2; abundance: few; v_gene: TRBV19; CDR3aa: CASSIDLLHLNYGYTF; CDR3nt: TGTGCCAGTAGTATCGATTTACTCCACCTCAACTATGGCTACACCTTC
len: 16; d_gene: .; j_gene: TRBJ1-1; abundance: few; v_gene: TRBV5-4; CDR3aa: CASSREPTEGLFAAFF; CDR3nt: TGTGCCAGCAGCCGCGAGCCTACCGAGGGACTGTTCGCAGCTTTCTTT
len: 18; d_gene: TRBD1; j_gene: TRBJ1-2; abundance: few; v_gene: TRBV4-1; CDR3aa: CASSQGPGQGMVNYGYTF; CDR3nt: TGCGCCAGCAGCCAAGGTCCGGGACAGGGAATGGTAAACTATGGCTACACCTTC
len: 15; d_gene: .; j_gene: TRBJ1-6; abundance: .; v_gene: TRBV5-1; CDR3aa: CASSLATGPASPLHF; CDR3nt: TGCGCCAGCAGCTTGGCAACAGGGCCCGCTTCACCCCTCCACTTT
len: 15; d_gene: TRBD2; j_gene: TRBJ2-2; abundance: few; v_gene: TRBV6-1; CDR3aa: CASSGLAGGPGELFF; CDR3nt: TGTGCCAGCAGTGGACTAGCGGGAGGGCCCGGGGAGCTGTTTTTT
len: 14; d_gene: .; j_gene: TRBJ2-7; abundance: .; v_gene: TRBV7-9; CDR3aa: CASSGRGGINEQYF; CDR3nt: TGTGCCAGCAGCGGGAGGGGGGGTATTAACGAGCAGTACTTC
len: 15; d_gene: TRBD1; j_gene: TRBJ1-5; abundance: few; v_gene: TRBV5-1; CDR3aa: CASSLEGARNQPQHF; CDR3nt: TGCGCCAGCAGCTTGGAGGGGGCTAGAAATCAGCCCCAGCATTTT
len: 14; d_gene: .; j_gene: TRBJ2-2; abundance: .; v_gene: TRBV29-1; CDR3aa: CSATRDINTGELFF; CDR3nt: TGCAGCGCCACCCGGGACATAAACACCGGGGAGCTGTTTTTT
len: 14; d_gene: TRBD1; j_gene: TRBJ2-2; abundance: .; v_gene: TRBV10-1; CDR3aa: CASSRDRGHGELFF; CDR3nt: TGCGCCAGCAGCCGGGACAGGGGTCACGGGGAGCTGTTTTTT
len: 13; d_gene: TRBD2; j_gene: TRBJ2-1; abundance: few; v_gene: TRBV4-1; CDR3aa: CASSSPGRASEFF; CDR3nt: TGCGCCAGCAGCTCACCCGGGAGGGCGTCTGAGTTCTTC